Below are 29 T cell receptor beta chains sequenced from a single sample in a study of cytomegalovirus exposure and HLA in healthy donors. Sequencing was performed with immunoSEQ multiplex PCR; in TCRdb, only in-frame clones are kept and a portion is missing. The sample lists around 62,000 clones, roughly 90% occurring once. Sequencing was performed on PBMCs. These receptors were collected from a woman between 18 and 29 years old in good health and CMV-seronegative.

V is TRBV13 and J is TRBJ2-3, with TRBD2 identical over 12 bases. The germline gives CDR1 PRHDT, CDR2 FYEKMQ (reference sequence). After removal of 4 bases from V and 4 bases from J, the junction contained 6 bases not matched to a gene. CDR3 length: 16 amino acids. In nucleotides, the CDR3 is TGTGCCAGCAGCTCCCTAGCGGGAGGGAGGGCAGATACGCAGTATTTT. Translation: CASSSLAGGRADTQYF.

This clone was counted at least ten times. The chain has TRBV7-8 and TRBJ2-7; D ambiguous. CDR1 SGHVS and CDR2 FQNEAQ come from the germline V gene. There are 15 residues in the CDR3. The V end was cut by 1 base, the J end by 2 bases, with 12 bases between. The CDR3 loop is CASSLDRRRTYEQYF. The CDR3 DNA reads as TGTGCCAGCAGCTTAGATCGTCGCAGGACCTACGAGCAGTACTTC.

The CDR3 protein is CASSFGQVWTDTQYF. The CDR3 region has the DNA TGCGCCAGCAGCTTCGGACAGGTGTGGACAGATACGCAGTATTTT. The J gene is TRBJ2-3, the V gene TRBV5-1; 7 bases agree with TRBD1. The junction had 6 bases not matched to a gene; V was cut back by 2 bases and J by 3 bases. The CDR3 is 15 residues long. Per germline, CDR1 SGHRS and CDR2 YFSETQ.

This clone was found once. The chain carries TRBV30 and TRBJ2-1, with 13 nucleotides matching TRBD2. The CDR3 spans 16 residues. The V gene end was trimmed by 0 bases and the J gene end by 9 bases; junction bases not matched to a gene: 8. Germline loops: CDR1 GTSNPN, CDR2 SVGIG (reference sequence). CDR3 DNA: TGTGCCTGGAGTGTGACTAGCGGGAGGTACTACGGTGAGCAGTTCTTC. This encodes CAWSVTSGRYYGEQFF.

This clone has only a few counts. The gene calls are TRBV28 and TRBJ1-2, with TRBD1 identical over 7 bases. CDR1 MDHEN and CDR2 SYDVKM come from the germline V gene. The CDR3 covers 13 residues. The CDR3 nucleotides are TGTGCATGCTTCGGGACAGCCTCTTATGGCTACACCTTC. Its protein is CACFGTASYGYTF.

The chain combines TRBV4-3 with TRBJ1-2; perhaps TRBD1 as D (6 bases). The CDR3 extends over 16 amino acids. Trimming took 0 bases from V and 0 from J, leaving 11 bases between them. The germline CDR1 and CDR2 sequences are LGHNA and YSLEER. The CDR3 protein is CASSQETGRANYGYTF. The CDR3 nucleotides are TGCGCCAGCAGCCAAGAAACAGGGAGAGCTAACTATGGCTACACCTTC.

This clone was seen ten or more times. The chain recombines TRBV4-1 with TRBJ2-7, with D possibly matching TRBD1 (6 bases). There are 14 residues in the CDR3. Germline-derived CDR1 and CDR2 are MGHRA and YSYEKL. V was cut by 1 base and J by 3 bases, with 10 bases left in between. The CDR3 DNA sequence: TGCGCCAGCAGCCAAGCGACAGGCCGCTACGAGCAGTACTTC. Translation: CASSQATGRYEQYF.

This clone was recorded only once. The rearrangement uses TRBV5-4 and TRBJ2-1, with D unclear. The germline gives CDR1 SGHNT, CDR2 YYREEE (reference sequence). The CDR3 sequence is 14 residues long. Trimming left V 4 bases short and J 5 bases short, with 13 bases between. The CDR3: CASSKSDSDNEQFF. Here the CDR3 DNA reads TGTGCCAGCAGCAAGTCTGATTCGGACAATGAGCAGTTCTTC.

DNA for the CDR3: TGTGCCAGCAGTCTCAAGCGGGGCACAGATACGCAGTATTTT. Its translation: CASSLKRGTDTQYF. The rearrangement links TRBV27 to TRBJ2-3, with a possible D match to TRBD2 (6 bases). The V end was cut by 5 bases, the J end by 1 base, with 10 bases between. This CDR3 is 14 amino acids long. The germline V gene encodes CDR1 MNHEY and CDR2 SMNVEV (reference sequence).

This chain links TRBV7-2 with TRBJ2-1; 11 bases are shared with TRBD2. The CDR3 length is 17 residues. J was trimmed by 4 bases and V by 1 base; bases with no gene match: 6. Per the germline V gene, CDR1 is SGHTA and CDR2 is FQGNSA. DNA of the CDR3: TGTGCCAGCAGCTTAGATCTTAGACTAGCGGGGTACAATGAGCAGTTCTTC. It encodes CASSLDLRLAGYNEQFF.

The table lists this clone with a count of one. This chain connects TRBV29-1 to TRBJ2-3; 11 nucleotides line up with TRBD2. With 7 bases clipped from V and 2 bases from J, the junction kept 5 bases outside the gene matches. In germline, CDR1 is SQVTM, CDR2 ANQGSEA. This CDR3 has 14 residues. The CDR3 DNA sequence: TGCAGCGCTGTGACTAGCGGGGCCACAGATACGCAGTATTTT. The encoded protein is CSAVTSGATDTQYF.

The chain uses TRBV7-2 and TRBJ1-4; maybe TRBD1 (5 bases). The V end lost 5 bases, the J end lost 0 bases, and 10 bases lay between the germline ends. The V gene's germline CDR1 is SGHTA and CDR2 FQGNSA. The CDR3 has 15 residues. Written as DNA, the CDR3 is TGTGCCAGCAGCATTACAGGACCAACTAATGAAAAACTGTTTTTT. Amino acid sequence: CASSITGPTNEKLFF.

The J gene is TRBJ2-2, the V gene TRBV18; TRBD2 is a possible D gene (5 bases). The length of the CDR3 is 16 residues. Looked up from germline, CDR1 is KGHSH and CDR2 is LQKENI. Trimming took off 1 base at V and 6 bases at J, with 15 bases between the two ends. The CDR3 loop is CASSPLGLVEAGELFF. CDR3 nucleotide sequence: TGTGCCAGCTCACCACTTGGCTTAGTGGAGGCCGGGGAGCTGTTTTTT. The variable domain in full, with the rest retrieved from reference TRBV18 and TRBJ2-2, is NAGVMQNPRHLVRRRGQEARLRCSPMKGHSHVYWYRQLPEEGLKFMVYLQKENIIDESGMPKERFSAEFPKEGPSILRIQQVVRGDSAAYFCASSPLGLVEAGELFFGEGSRLTVL.

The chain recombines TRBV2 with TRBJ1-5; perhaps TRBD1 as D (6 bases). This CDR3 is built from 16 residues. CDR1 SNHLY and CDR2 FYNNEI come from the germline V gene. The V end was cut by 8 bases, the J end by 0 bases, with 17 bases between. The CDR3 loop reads CASQIGQPLSNQPQHF. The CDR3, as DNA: TGTGCCAGCCAAATAGGACAGCCACTTAGCAATCAGCCCCAGCATTTT.

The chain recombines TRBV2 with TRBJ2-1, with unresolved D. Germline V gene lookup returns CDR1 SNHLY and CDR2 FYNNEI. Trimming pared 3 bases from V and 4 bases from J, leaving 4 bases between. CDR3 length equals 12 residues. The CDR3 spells CASSDQYNEQFF. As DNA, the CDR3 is TGTGCCAGCAGTGATCAGTACAATGAGCAGTTCTTC.

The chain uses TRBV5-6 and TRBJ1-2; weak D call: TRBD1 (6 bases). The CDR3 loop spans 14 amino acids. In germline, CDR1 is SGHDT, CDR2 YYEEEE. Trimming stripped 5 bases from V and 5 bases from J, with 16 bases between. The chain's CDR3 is CASRLLDRLYGYTF. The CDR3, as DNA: TGTGCCAGCAGGCTCCTCGACAGGCTGTATGGCTACACCTTC.

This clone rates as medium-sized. The DNA for the CDR3 is TGTGCCACCAGCGGGAGACAGGGGGCCTACAATGAGCAGTTCTTC. Its protein is CATSGRQGAYNEQFF. The gene calls are TRBV15 and TRBJ2-1, with TRBD1 identical over 9 bases. Germline assignment: CDR1 LNHNV and CDR2 YYDKDF (reference sequence). The CDR3 contains 15 residues. The ends lost 5 bases at V and 2 bases at J; junction bases unmatched: 4.

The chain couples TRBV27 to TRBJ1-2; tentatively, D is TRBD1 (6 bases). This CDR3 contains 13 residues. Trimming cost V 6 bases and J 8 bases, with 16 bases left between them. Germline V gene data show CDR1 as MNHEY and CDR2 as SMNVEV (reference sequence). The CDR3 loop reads CASRPGGSGGYTF. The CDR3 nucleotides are TGTGCCAGCAGACCGGGGGGCTCGGGAGGCTACACCTTC.

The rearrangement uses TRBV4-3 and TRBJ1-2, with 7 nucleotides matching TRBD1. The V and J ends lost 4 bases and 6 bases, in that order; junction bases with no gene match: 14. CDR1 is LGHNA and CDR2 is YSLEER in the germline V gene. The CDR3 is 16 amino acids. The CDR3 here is CASSRSLTGSSHGYTF. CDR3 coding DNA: TGCGCCAGCAGCCGGAGTCTGACAGGGTCTTCACATGGCTACACCTTC.

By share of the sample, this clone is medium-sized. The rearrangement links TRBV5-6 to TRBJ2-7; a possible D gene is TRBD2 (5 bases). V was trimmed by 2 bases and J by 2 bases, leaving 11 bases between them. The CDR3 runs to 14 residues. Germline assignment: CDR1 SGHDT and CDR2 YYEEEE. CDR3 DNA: TGTGCCAGCAGCTTCGGAGGTAAACCCTACGAGCAGTACTTC. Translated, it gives CASSFGGKPYEQYF.

The CDR3 loop is CASSVAGGGAYEQFF. The CDR3 DNA reads TGTGCCAGCAGCGTAGCGGGCGGGGGGGCCTATGAGCAGTTCTTC. The chain recombines TRBV9 with TRBJ2-1, with 9 bases aligning to TRBD2. Germline V gene data show CDR1 as SGDLS and CDR2 as YYNGEE. V lost 0 bases, J lost 8 bases, and 6 bases stayed unmatched. The CDR3 spans 15 residues.

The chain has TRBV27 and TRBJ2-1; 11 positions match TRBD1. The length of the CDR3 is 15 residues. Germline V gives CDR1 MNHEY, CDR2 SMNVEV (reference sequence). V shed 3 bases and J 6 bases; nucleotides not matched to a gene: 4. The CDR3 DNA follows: TGTGCCAGCAGTTTTGGGACAGGGGGGTTCAATGAGCAGTTCTTC. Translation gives CASSFGTGGFNEQFF.

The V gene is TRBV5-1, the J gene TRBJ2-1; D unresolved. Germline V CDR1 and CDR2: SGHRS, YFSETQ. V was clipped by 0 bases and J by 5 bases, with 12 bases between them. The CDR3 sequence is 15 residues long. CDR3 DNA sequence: TGCGCCAGCAGCTTGGTGAGGTCCAACAACAATGAGCAGTTCTTC. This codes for CASSLVRSNNNEQFF.

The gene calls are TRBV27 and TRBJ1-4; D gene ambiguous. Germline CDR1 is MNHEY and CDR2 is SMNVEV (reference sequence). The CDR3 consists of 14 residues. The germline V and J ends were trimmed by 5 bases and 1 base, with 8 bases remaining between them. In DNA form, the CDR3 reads TGTGCCAGCAGTCCTTCTAGAACTAATGAAAAACTGTTTTTT. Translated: CASSPSRTNEKLFF.

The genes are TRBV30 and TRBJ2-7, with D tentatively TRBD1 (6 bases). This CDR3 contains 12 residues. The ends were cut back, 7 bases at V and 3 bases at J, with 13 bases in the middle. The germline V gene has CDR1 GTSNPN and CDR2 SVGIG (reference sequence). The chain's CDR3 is CALTGLGYEQYF. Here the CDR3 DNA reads TGTGCCTTGACAGGACTCGGCTACGAGCAGTACTTC.

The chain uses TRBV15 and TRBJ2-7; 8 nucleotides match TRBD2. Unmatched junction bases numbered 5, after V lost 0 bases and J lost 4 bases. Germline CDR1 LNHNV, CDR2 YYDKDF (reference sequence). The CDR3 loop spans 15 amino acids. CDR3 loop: CATSREGLGGYEQYF. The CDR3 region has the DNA TGTGCCACCAGCAGAGAGGGACTAGGTGGTTACGAGCAGTACTTC.

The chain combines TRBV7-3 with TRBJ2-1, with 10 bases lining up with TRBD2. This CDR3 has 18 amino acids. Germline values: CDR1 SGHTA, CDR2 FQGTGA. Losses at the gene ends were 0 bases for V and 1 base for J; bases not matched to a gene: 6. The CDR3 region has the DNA TGTGCCAGCAGCTTAACGTTAGGGACTAGCGTGTCCTACAATGAGCAGTTCTTC. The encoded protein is CASSLTLGTSVSYNEQFF.

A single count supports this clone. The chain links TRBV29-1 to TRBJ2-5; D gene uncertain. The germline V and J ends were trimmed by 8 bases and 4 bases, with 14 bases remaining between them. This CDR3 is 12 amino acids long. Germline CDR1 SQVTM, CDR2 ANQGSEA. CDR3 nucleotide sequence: TGCAGCCTTGGGCCCAGTGGAGAGACCCAGTACTTC. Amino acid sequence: CSLGPSGETQYF. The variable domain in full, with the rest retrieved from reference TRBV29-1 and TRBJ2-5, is SAVISQKPSRDICQRGTSLTIQCQVDSQVTMMFWYRQQPGQSLTLIATANQGSEATYESGFVIDKFPISRPNLTFSTLTVSNMSPEDSSIYLCSLGPSGETQYFGPGTRLLVL.

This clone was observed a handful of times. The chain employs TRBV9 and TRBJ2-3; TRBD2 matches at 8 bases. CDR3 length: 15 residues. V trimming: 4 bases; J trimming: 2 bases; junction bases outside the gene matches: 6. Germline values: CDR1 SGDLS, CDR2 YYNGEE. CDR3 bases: TGTGCCAGCAGCATGACTAGCGTTTACACAGATACGCAGTATTTT. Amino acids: CASSMTSVYTDTQYF.